The present T cell receptor (beta chain) was sequenced within a study of cytomegalovirus exposure and HLA in healthy donors (dated by TCRdb to about 2017). About the study as a whole: An earlier analysis of roughly 610 of the donors reported approximately 260 Gb of sequence data and around 120 million unique TCR beta sequences obtained from 180 million or so T cells. Every discovery cohort repertoire had been produced on one sequencing platform. In a later genetic analysis, genome-wide SNP genotypes for about three fifths of the roughly 670 donors were used, and that subset was treated as a discovery cohort. Among several hundred genotyped donors of the cohort, an average of approximately 220,000 unique TCR beta nucleotide sequences was sequenced per donor, of which about 18% were non-productive. Because of strong linkage in the cohort, five DR-DQ haplotypes were treated as single units for association and clustering. Typing coverage varied by locus: roughly 620-640 donors for A, B, C, DRB1 and DQB1; roughly 500 for DQA1; over 600 for DPA1; roughly 450 for DPB1. In a later analysis, previously published TCR beta repertoires from hundreds of donors were re-analyzed and high-resolution HLA genotyping was added so that TCR occurrence patterns could be studied. An early release that covered approximately 600 HLA-typed donors contained around 300 gigabases of sequencing data and tens of millions of unique TCR sequences. To decide whether each TCR beta V gene segment behaved as functional or pseudogenic, an earlier analysis of approximately 620 of the donors relied on high-throughput TCR beta sequencing. Rather than using new phenotypic data, the later analysis identified candidate immune exposures from TCR beta sequences and from how often those sequences occurred across donors. Among the roughly 390 genotyped donors, roughly 80% belonged to the genetic ancestry cluster associated with self-reported Caucasian donors. In addition to the first cohort of hundreds of subjects, a separate validation cohort of about 120 different subjects was used. The study profiled the T cell repertoires of 666 subjects by immunosequencing and related them to cytomegalovirus serostatus. Alongside the repertoire data, information on donor age, sex, ethnicity and CMV serostatus was compiled. HLA typing covered class I and class II loci at four-digit resolution. To predict cytomegalovirus infection status, the study combined high-throughput TCR immunosequencing, statistical association of individual TCRs with disease status, and machine learning. The aim of the study was to test whether cataloging public T cell receptors could identify signatures of past pathogen exposure. What the work shows at the level of the full study, not this receptor alone: Specific HLA alleles were associated with roughly 16,000 TCR beta sequences at a false discovery rate of 0.05 in a later analysis. The cohort was sequenced for TCR beta chains only, and without alpha or paired-chain data the features that could be detected were limited. The classifier was reported to diagnose cytomegalovirus status with high specificity and sensitivity in both the original and validation cohorts. In a later analysis, TCR association rates were found to vary across HLA loci, with the most associated TCRs seen for DRB1 alleles and the fewest for HLA-C alleles. Strong co-occurrence of HLA alleles, especially DR and DQ, made assigning TCR associations to individual alleles difficult. Correlated functional status among segregating V segments might be attributable to linkage disequilibrium, but an unknown experimental factor could not be ruled out. Because HLA typing was missing for some donors at each locus, association tests included only the typed subset. A cluster of highly shared sequence variants was judged likely to represent a technical artifact of the sequencing pipeline. A further reported finding was that TCR beta sequences accurately predicted the HLA-A and HLA-B alleles for most subjects in the first cohort. Because the 87-base-pair reads could not distinguish some IMGT-functional V segments, including TRBV6-2 and TRBV6-3, those segments were excluded. Most CMV-associated TCR beta chains appeared to be HLA-restricted in a later analysis, and the HLA associations seemed to be driven largely by CMV exposure. A later genetic analysis associated a missense DCLRE1C variant with V-gene and J-gene trimming of TCR beta chains, and an independent cohort replicated the association. For the cohort, immune exposure information was limited to CMV serostatus. Because counts were too low, seventeen rarely observed V segments, including chromosome 9 orphons, were excluded from the earlier analysis of 587 of the donors. In an earlier analysis of some 540 of the donors, most TCR beta V segments appeared in productive rearrangements about 87% or about 30% of the time, broadly matching IMGT annotations. Roughly uniform sequencing depth across donors was assumed in presence/absence analyses, although this assumption may not hold. According to a later genetic analysis, donors in an Asian-associated ancestry cluster had fewer N-insertions in productive TCRs than the roughly 670-donor mean. A later analysis reported that several top co-occurrence clusters appeared linked to parvovirus B19, influenza, CMV and Epstein-Barr virus. In the study, roughly 160 TCR beta chains were listed as associated with cytomegalovirus. In vitro tests confirmed that a few of the cytomegalovirus-associated TCR beta chains recognize cytomegalovirus antigens. According to the authors, the approach could potentially be generalized to other disease states and immunological phenotypes. Across donors, most TCR sequences were observed very rarely, whereas some public TCRs were present in many individuals. A later analysis found that HLA-associated TCR beta chains were more clonally expanded and had lower generation probabilities than equally common non-associated chains.

The cohort consisted of 666 healthy bone marrow donors. All cohort members were sampled while nominally healthy, although unrecorded immune exposures were likely present. The donor was CMV seropositive and was included in the group of 250 to 300 seropositive cohort members. Each donor provided a peripheral blood sample, and peripheral blood mononuclear cells were used for TCR beta sequencing. Genomic DNA was extracted from the blood cell samples with the Qiagen DNeasy Blood Extraction Kit. This clone came up a few times. Its antigen is still unknown. No qualities accompany the bases; no much larger clone lies one base away. Libraries were constructed by the immunoSEQ multiplex PCR assay. The multiplex PCR relied on a mix of 60 forward primers for TCR Vbeta segments and 13 reverse primers for TCR Jbeta segments. Amplification of the CDR3 region of rearranged TCR beta genes was performed with a multiplex PCR assay on genomic DNA. Amplified TCR beta libraries were sequenced as 87-base-pair reads on the Illumina HiSeq System. Concerning the study's data processing: In a later analysis, tens of millions of unique TCR beta chains were counted across the roughly 610 repertoires, and around 10 million of these chains were shared by at least two donors. A nearest-neighbor algorithm error-corrected the raw reads and collapsed the reads into unique sequences, merging closely related sequences to remove PCR and sequencing errors. V, D and J gene segments were assigned by aligning CDR3 sequences to IMGT reference sequences. Each retained sequence needed at least a six-nucleotide match to both a V gene segment and a J gene segment. Rearrangements were classified as productive when the CDR3 lacked stop codons and remained in frame with V and J, and all other rearrangements were classified as non-productive. Following IMGT convention, CDR3 was defined as the stretch from the second conserved V-encoded cysteine up to the conserved J-encoded phenylalanine. Sequences without an unambiguous match to a single V gene segment were excluded from the earlier analysis of 450 to 650 of the donors. An earlier analysis of 500 to 700 of the donors classified V segments as functional when productive rearrangements were above 56.7% and as segregating when the standard deviation between donors was above 5%. A statistical classification framework was built for diagnosing cytomegalovirus status from the catalog of TCR beta chain sequences. In a later analysis, TCR nucleotide sequences were compared against IMGT/GENE-DB human TR gene sequences so that V and J genes could be assigned. Using the TCRdist pipeline, a later analysis assigned CDR3 sequences along with most-parsimonious VDJ recombination scenarios. In a later analysis, each TCR beta chain was defined by its CDR3 amino acid sequence together with its V-gene family, and reads without a unique V-gene family were excluded. A later analysis removed 592 highly shared, low-generation-probability nucleotide sequences to deal with suspected cross-contamination and a sequencing artifact. For each public chain, a later analysis derived a clonal expansion index from normalized ranks of inferred template counts within each repertoire. A later analysis computed generation probabilities with a VDJ recombination model fitted to out-of-frame rearrangements, and checked the results against IGoR. Hypergeometric tests were used in a later analysis to score TCR-TCR, TCR-HLA and TCR-CMV co-occurrence, with a repertoire-size bias correction applied to the TCR pairs. A later analysis estimated false discovery rates by permuting HLA or CMV assignments 20 times. A later analysis grouped co-occurring TCRs with DBSCAN, adding TCRdist sequence similarity when clustering within HLA-allele-positive subsets. Repertoires with fewer than 30,000 or more than 120,000 public chains, plus five repertoires with anomalous nucleotide sharing, were excluded from co-occurrence clustering. Imported from immuneACCESS, the table was reduced by TCRdb to in-frame sequences with V and J called. These copies leave out some clones; in studies compared against another copy, an unresolved V gene accounts for under half, and the cause of the remainder is not known. That table is the source of V, J and clone size, and D and trimming were worked out from the DNA. The table for this sample lists about 130,000 clones; 10% to 13% of them were counted only once. Approximately 4.4% of the sample is in the top ten clones.

There are 14 amino acids in the CDR3, from cysteine to phenylalanine inclusive. Only CDR3 DNA remains: 42 bases, in frame from the first base. V and J lose 8 bases and 4 bases, and a span of 17 bases separates them. In the germline V gene, CDR1 corresponds to SNHLY and CDR2 to FYNNEI. The receptor comes from a woman aged 18-29 years in good health and CMV-seropositive. Material for sequencing was PBMCs. This chain joins TRBV2 to TRBJ1-2; TRBD1 is possibly the D segment (6 matching bases). The DNA sequence reads TGTGCCAGCTACCACTCAGGGGTGAGCTATGGCTACACCTTC. The translation is CASYHSGVSYGYTF.